The source of this T cell receptor beta chain is a study of CD8+ T cells in alopecia areata. The treatment: oral pan-JAK inhibitor, 5-10 mg twice daily. This clone was found a few times. Sequencing used cDNA as its template, made by extracting RNA and reverse transcribing it. This table comes from immunoSEQ multiplex PCR, and its TCRdb copy is limited to in-frame clones, with some not included. Among fewer than 350,000 clones listed, roughly 60% were seen once. The CDR3 spans 18 residues. From germline, CDR1 is MGHRA and CDR2 YSYEKL. V was cut by 4 bases and J by 0 bases, with 20 bases left in between.

The sample in question was CD4+ T cells sorted from blood, obtained at week 24, from a patient treated with tofacitinib. This sequence joins TRBV4-1 and TRBJ2-3; D is ambiguous. The clonotype originates from a human donor with alopecia areata. The CDR3 region is CASSPNSLLITSTDTQYF. The CDR3 DNA reads TGCGCCAGCAGCCCGAACTCCCTCCTTATTACTAGCACAGATACGCAGTATTTT.